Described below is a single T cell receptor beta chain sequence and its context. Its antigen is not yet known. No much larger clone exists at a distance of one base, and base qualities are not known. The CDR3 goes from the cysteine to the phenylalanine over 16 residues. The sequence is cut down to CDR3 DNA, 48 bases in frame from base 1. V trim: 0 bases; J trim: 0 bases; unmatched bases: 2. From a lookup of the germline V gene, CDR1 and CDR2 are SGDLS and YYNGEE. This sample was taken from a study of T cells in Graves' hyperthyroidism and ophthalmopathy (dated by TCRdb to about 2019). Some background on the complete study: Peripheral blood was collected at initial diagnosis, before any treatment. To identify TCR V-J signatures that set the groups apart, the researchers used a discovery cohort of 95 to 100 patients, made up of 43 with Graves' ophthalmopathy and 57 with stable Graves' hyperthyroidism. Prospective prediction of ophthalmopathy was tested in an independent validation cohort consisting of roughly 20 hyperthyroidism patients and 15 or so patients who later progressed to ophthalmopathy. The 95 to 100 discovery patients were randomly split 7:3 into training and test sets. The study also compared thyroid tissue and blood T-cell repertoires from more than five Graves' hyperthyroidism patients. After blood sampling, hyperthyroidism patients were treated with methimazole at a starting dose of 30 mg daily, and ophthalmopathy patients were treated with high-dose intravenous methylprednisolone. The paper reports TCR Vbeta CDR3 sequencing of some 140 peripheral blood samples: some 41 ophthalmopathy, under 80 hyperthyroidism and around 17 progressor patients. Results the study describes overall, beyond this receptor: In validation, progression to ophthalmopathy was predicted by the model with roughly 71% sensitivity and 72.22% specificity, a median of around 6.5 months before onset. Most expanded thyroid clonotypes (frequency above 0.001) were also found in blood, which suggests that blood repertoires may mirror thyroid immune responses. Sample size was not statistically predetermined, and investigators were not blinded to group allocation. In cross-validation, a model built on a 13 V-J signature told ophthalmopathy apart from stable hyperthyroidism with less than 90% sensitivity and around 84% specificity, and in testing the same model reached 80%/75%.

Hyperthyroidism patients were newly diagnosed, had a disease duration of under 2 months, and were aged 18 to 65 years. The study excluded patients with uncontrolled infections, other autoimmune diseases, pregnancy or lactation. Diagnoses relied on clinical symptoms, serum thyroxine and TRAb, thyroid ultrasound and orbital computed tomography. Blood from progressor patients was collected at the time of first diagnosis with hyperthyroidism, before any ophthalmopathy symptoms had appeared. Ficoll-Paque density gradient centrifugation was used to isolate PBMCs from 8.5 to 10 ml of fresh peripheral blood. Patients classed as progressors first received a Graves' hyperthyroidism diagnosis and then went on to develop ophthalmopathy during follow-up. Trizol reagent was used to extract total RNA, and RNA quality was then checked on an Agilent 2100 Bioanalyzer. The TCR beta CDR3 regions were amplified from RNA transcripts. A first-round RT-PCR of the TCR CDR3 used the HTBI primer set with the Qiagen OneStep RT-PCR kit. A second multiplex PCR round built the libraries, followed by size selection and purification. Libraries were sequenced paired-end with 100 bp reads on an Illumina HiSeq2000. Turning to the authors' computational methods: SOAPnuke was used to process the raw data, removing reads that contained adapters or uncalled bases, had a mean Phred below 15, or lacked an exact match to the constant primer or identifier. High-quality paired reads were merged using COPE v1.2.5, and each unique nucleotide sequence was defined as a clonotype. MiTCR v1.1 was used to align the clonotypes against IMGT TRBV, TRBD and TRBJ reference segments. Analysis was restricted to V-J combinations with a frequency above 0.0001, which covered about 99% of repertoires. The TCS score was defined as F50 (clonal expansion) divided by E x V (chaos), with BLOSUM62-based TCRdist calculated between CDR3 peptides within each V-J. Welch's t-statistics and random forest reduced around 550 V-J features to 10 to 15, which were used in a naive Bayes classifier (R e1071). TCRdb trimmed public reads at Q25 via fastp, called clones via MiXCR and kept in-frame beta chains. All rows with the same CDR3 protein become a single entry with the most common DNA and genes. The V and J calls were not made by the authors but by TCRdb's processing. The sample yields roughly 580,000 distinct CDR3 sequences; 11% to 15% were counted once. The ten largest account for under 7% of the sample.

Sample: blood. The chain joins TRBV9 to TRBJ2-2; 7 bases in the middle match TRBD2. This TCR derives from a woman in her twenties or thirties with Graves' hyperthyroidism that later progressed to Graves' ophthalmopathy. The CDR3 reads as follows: CASSVVAGANTGELFF. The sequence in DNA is TGTGCCAGCAGCGTAGTTGCGGGAGCGAACACCGGGGAGCTGTTTTTT.